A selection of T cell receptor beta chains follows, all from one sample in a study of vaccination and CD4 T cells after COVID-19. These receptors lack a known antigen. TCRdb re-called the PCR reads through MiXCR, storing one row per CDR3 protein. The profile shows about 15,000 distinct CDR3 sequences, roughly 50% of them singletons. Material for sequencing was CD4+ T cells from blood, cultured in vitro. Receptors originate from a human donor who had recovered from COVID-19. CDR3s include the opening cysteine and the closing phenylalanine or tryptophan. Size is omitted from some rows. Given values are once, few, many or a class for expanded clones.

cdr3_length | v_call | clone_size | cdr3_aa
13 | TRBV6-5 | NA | CASSYVGGTEAFF
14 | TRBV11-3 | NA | CASSPGGLNSPLHF
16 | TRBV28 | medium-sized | CASSLAFRPAYNEQFF
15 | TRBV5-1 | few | CASSGQGGEQETQYF
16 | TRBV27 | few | CASSLSWQGANQPQHF
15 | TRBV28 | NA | CASTSAGRGNTEAFF
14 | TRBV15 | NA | CATSRNSFNEKLFF
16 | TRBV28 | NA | CASSLWLAEMQDTQYF
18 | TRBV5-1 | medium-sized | CASSNVGLAGGPPGELFF
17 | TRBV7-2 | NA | CASSPRGLASNTGELFF
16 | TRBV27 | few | CASSLSWSYSNQPQHF
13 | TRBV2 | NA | CASSVTGAYGYTF
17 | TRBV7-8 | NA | CASSLGPGTGVTGELFF
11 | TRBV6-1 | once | CASLQGAEAFF
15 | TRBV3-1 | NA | CASSQAGTRNYEQFF
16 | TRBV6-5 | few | CASSYSAEYSNQPQHF
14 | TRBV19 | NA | CASSMGGGAETQYF
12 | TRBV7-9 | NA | CASSLASAGAFF
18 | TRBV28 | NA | CASSLLSGELGPYNEQFF
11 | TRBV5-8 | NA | CASSLVETQYF
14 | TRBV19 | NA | CASSTGETSFEQYF
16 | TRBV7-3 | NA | CASSLTSDRAYNEQFF
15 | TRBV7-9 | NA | CASSLWVGGQETQYF
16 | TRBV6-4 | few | CASSDSATRDTDTQYF
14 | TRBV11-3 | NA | CASSPSTNTGELFF
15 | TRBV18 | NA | CASSQTGHSNTEAFF
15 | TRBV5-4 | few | CASSDKGTAAYGYTF
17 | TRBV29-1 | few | CSVGRGQVTLVAGELFF
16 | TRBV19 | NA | CASGSGSSVSNQPQHF
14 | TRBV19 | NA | CASSPTGGDYGYTF
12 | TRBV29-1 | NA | CSGQTGVETQYF
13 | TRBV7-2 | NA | CASSLGPSSSEFF
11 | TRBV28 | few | CASSSPGTQYF
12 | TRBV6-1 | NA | CASSPQGYEQYF
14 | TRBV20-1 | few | CSARAGSSGNTIYF
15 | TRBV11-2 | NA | CASMTDRYSNQPQHF
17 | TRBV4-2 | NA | CASSQDLLAGNYNEQFF
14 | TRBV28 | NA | CASSDSGLTDTQYF
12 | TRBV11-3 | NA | CASSLVVGEQFF
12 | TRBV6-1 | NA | CASTTRYSEQFF
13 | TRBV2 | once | CASTRGIDTEAFF
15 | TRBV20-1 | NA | CSARGTGPPNQPQHF
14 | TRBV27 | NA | CASSLIGSYNEQFF
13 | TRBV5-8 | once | CASSYSSRVLWYF
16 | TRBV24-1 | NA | CATSDFNGQGAYEQYF
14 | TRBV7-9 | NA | CASSLIAGNYGYTF